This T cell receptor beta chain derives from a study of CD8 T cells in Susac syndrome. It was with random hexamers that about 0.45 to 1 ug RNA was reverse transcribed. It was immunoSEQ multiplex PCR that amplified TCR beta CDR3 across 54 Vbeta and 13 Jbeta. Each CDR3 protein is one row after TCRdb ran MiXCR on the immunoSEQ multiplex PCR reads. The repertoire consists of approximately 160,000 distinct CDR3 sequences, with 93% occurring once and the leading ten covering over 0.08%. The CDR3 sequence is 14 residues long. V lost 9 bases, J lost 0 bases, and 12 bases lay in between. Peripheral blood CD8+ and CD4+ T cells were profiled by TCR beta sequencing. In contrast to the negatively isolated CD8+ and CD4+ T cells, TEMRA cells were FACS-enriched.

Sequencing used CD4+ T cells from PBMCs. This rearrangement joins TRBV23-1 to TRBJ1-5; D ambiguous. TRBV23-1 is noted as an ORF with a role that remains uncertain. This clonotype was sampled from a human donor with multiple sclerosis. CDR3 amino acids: CASGRRYSNQPQHF. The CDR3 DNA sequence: TGCGCCAGTGGGCGGCGGTATAGCAATCAGCCCCAGCATTTT.